This entry lists 2 T cell receptor beta chains sequenced from one sample in a study of T cells in Graves' hyperthyroidism and ophthalmopathy. RNA transcripts yielded amplified TCR beta CDR3 regions. During a first-round RT-PCR of the TCR CDR3, the HTBI primer set was used. TCRdb itself ran the multiplex PCR reads through MiXCR, one entry per CDR3 protein. The sample has some 550,000 distinct CDR3 sequences; 20% to 25% are singletons. Material for sequencing was blood. The receptors were gathered from a man younger than 30 with Graves' hyperthyroidism.

The sample holds one count of this clonotype. The rearrangement uses TRBV7-3 and TRBJ2-7; D not certain. CDR1 is SGHTA and CDR2 is FQGTGA in the germline V gene. The CDR3 totals 10 residues. The V gene lost 7 bases and the J gene lost 5 bases, with 6 bases spanning the gap. CDR3 sequence: CASISHEQYF. CDR3 nucleotide sequence: TGTGCCAGCATTTCTCACGAGCAGTACTTC.

This clonotype appeared a few times. Being one base from a much bigger clone, this may be a read error. V and J are TRBV6-1 and TRBJ1-3; D remains ambiguous. Germline V gene lookup returns CDR1 MNHNS and CDR2 SASEGT. V lost 6 bases, J lost 0 bases, and 9 bases lay in between. The CDR3 runs to 14 residues. Written as DNA, the CDR3 is TGTGCCAGCAGAGCCGCCTTCTCTGGAAACACCATATATTTT. It is translated as CASRAAFSGNTIYF.